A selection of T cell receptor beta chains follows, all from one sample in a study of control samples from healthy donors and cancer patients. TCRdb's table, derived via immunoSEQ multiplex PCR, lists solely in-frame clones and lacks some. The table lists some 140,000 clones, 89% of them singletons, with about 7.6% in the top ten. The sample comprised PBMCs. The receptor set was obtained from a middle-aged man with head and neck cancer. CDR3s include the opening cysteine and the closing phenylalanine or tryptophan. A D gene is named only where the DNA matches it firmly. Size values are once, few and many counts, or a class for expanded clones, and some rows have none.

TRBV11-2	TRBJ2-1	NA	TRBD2	TGTGCCAGCAGCCGGGGAGGGAATCGGGTTGAGCAGTTCTTC	CASSRGGNRVEQFF
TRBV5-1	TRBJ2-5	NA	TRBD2	TGCGCCAGCAGCTTATCCGGGACTAGCGGGAGTACGGAGACCCAGTACTTC	CASSLSGTSGSTETQYF
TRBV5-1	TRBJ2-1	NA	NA	TGCGCCAGCAGCTCGTCGACTAGCTCCTACAATGAGCAGTTCTTC	CASSSSTSSYNEQFF
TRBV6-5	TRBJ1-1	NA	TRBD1	TGTGCCAGCAGTTACGACGACAGGGGACAGTCCACTGAAGCTTTCTTT	CASSYDDRGQSTEAFF
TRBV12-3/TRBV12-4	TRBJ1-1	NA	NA	TGTGCCAGCAGTTTACGGTGGGGGGCTGAAGCTTTCTTT	CASSLRWGAEAFF
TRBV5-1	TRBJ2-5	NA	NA	TGCGCCAGCAGCTTGGATGAGACCCAGTACTTC	CASSLDETQYF
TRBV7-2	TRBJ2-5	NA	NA	TGTGCCAGCAGCTTAATGGCGGGGAGGACCCAGTACTTC	CASSLMAGRTQYF
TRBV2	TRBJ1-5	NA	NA	TGTGCCAGCAGTGGGAACAGCAATAGCAATCAGCCCCAGCATTTT	CASSGNSNSNQPQHF
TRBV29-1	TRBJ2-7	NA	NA	TGCAGCGTTCAGTCGGGTGACCACGAGCAGTACTTC	CSVQSGDHEQYF
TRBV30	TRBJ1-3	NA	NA	TGTGCCTGGAAACATTTTGGAAACACCATATATTTT	CAWKHFGNTIYF
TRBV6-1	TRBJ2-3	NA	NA	TGTGCCAGCAGTGAAGCGACCGGTTGGGCGAACACAGATACGCAGTATTTT	CASSEATGWANTDTQYF
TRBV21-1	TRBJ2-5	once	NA	TGTGGCCTCATCAGGGTTAGGGAGACCCAGTACTTC	CGLIRVRETQYF
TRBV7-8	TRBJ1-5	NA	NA	TGTGCCAGCAGCTGGGCGGGGCCCAATCAGCCCCAGCATTTT	CASSWAGPNQPQHF
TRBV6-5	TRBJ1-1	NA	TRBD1	TGTGCCAGCAGCTTGGACAGGGGGCCCACTGAAGCTTTCTTT	CASSLDRGPTEAFF
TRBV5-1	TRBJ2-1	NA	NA	TGCGCCAGCGCCGATCTTCGGGGGACTGAGCAGTTCTTC	CASADLRGTEQFF
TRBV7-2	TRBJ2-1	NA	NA	TGTGCCAGCAGCTTAGGGGGCTCTACTTACAATGAGCAGTTCTTC	CASSLGGSTYNEQFF
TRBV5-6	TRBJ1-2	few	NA	TGTGCCAGCAGCTTGGATCAAGGGGAGTATGGCTACACCTTC	CASSLDQGEYGYTF
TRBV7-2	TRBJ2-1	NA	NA	TGTGCCAGCATTAGCGGCGGCTCCTACAATGAGCAGTTCTTC	CASISGGSYNEQFF
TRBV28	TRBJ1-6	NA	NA	TGTGCCACCATGAGAGGGTTCTCCAATGTACCCCTCCACTTT	CATMRGFSNVPLHF
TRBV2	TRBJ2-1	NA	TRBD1	TGTGCCAGCAGTGACGATGGACAGGGTTCGGGCTCCTACAATGAGCAGTTCTTC	CASSDDGQGSGSYNEQFF
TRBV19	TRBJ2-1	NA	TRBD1	TGTGCCAGTAGTATAGCGTTGGGACAGGGGAAGGGAGGAGGTTGGAATGAGCAGTTCTTC	CASSIALGQGKGGGWNEQFF
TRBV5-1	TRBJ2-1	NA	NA	TGCGCCAGCACCGTTAGCTCGCGGGACAATGAGCAGTTCTTC	CASTVSSRDNEQFF
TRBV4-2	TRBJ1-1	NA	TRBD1	TGTGCCAGCAGCCAAGAAGGGACAGACATGAACACTGAAGCTTTCTTT	CASSQEGTDMNTEAFF
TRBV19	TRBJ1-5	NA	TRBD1	TGTGCCACCATGGACAGGGCAGGCAATCAGCCCCAGCATTTT	CATMDRAGNQPQHF
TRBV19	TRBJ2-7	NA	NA	TGTGCCAGTAGTCCGCTCAGGGATTCCTACGAGCAGTACTTC	CASSPLRDSYEQYF
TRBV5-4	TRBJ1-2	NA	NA	TGTGCCAGCAGCCTAGACGACAGGACGGGCGGCTACACCTTC	CASSLDDRTGGYTF
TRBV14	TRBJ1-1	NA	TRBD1	TGTGCCAGCAGCCAAGAGGAGGGGGCAAACACTGAAGCTTTCTTT	CASSQEEGANTEAFF
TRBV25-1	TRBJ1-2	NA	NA	TGTGCCAGCAGTGAATATACGGCAACCGATGGCTACACCTTC	CASSEYTATDGYTF
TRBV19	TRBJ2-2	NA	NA	TGTGCCAGTAGTACCTCGACAGACACCGGGGAGCTGTTTTTT	CASSTSTDTGELFF
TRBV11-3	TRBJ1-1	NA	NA	TGTGCCAGCAGCTTAGAAAGCGACACTGAAGCTTTCTTT	CASSLESDTEAFF
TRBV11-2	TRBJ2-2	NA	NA	TGTGCCAGCAGCCAATCCGGGACTTCCACCGGGGAGCTGTTTTTT	CASSQSGTSTGELFF
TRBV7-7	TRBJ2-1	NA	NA	TGTGCTAGCAGCCCCGACCGCTACAATGAGCAGTTCTTC	CASSPDRYNEQFF
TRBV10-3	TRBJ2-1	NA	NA	TGTGCCATCAGTGAGCCGACTAGGGGATCCTACAATGAGCAGTTCTTC	CAISEPTRGSYNEQFF
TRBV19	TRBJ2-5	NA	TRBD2	TGTGCCAGTAGTATTGGGGGGGATGACCAGTACTTC	CASSIGGDDQYF
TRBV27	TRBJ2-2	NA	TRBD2	TGTGCCATTAGCGGGACCAGGCCCGGGGAGCTGTTTTTT	CAISGTRPGELFF
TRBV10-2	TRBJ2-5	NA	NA	TGCGCCACAAAGGCCTACCAAGAGACCCAGTACTTC	CATKAYQETQYF
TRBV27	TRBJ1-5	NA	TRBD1	TGTGCCAGCAGTCCCCAGACAGGGGACCAGCCCCAGCATTTT	CASSPQTGDQPQHF
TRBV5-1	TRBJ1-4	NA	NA	TGCGCCAGCAGCTCCGGGACACAAGCAACTATTGAAAAACTGTTTTTT	CASSSGTQATIEKLFF
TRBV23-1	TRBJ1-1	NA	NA	TGCGCCAGCAGTCATTGGGGGCGGGGGGCGGACACTGAAGCTTTCTTT	CASSHWGRGADTEAFF
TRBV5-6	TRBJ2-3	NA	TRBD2	TGTGCCAGCAAAAATAGCGGGGGGGCCCTCCGTAGTACGCAGTATTTT	CASKNSGGALRSTQYF
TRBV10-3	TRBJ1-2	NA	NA	TGTGCCGCCGCAGGACAGAGGGATGGCTACACCTTC	CAAAGQRDGYTF
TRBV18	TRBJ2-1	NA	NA	TGTGCCAGCTCAGGCTACAGTGACAATGAGCAGTTCTTC	CASSGYSDNEQFF
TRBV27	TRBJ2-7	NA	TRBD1	TGTGCCAGCAGTTCCGGACAGGGCCAGTTCCTCTACGAGCAGTACTTC	CASSSGQGQFLYEQYF
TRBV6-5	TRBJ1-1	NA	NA	TGTGCCAGCAGTCCCATATTAGGAATTGAAGCTTTCTTT	CASSPILGIEAFF
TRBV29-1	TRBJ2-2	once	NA	TGCAGCGCTGGAGGGGCTGCCGGGGAGCTGTTTTTT	CSAGGAAGELFF
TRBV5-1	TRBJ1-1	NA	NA	TGCGCCAGCAGGCCACTTACAGGGACCGCTGAAGCTTTCTTT	CASRPLTGTAEAFF
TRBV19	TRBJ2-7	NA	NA	TGTGCCAGTAGTATGAGGCCGGCGGCCGAGGGGTACGAGCAGTACTTC	CASSMRPAAEGYEQYF
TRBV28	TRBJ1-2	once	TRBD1	TGTGCCAGCAGTTTTCTGCCCAGGGGGCCCTATGGCTACACCTTC	CASSFLPRGPYGYTF
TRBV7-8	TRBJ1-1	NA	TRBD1	TGTGCCAGCAGCATTACAGGGGGCTGGGAAGCTTTCTTT	CASSITGGWEAFF
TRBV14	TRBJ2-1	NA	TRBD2	TGTGCCAGCAGCCCATTTGCGGGAGACAGCTACAATGAGCAGTTCTTC	CASSPFAGDSYNEQFF
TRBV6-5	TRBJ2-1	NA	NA	TGTGCCAGCACGAGGGCCGGTGAGCAGTTCTTC	CASTRAGEQFF
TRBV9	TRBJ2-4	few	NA	TGTGCCAGCAGCGTGAGGGGGGCGCAATTCTGGGACATTCAGTACTTC	CASSVRGAQFWDIQYF
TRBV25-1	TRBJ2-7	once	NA	TGTGCCAGCAGTGAAACCTACGAGCAGTACTTC	CASSETYEQYF
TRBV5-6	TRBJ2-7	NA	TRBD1	TGTGCCAGCAGCTTGGAGTGGACAGGGGGCCAGGAGCAGTACTTC	CASSLEWTGGQEQYF